A single sample is the source of the 24 T cell receptor beta chains below, sequenced in a study of human T cells and chemical hapten exposure. In TCRdb, the RACE reads were re-called with MiXCR into one record per CDR3 protein. The table records roughly 200,000 distinct CDR3 sequences, under 30% of them present only once. Indicated time point: patch test 3, about 24 weeks after DPC sensitization. Sample treatment: therapeutic diphenylcyclopropenone sensitization with weekly scalp DPC. The sample in question was whole blood, obtained in connection with sensitization to the hapten diphenylcyclopropenone (DPC). These receptors originate from a woman between 35 and 50 years old with alopecia areata. Some clones in this sample may be carry-over from other donors' samples.

This clonotype was seen many times. The rearrangement joins TRBV7-2 to TRBJ2-2; the match to TRBD1 covers 9 bases. Germline V gene data show CDR1 as SGHTA and CDR2 as FQGNSA. The CDR3 has 16 residues. V trimming: 0 bases; J trimming: 7 bases; junction bases outside the gene matches: 6. The CDR3 here is CASSLAGTGYGGELFF. The CDR3, as DNA: TGTGCCAGCAGCTTAGCCGGGACAGGGTACGGCGGGGAGCTGTTTTTT.

The J gene is TRBJ2-1, the V gene TRBV20-1, with TRBD2 as a possible D gene (5 bases). The germline V and J ends were trimmed by 5 bases and 9 bases, with 11 bases remaining between them. The germline gives CDR1 DFQATT, CDR2 SNEGSKA (reference sequence). The CDR3 is 11 residues long. CDR3 sequence: CSAGPGSEQFF. CDR3 coding DNA: TGCAGTGCTGGGCCGGGGAGTGAGCAGTTCTTC.

The rearrangement uses TRBV28 and TRBJ2-7; D could derive from TRBD1 or TRBD2 (5 bases each). V was pared by 10 bases and J by 7 bases, with 23 bases between. The CDR3 is 14 residues long. Germline-derived CDR1 and CDR2 are MDHEN and SYDVKM. CDR3 protein: CAIAGAQTTWEQYF. The CDR3 DNA is TGTGCCATCGCTGGGGCGCAGACTACGTGGGAGCAGTACTTC.

This sequence joins TRBV7-2 and TRBJ1-2; no clear D. The CDR3 spans 14 residues. V was clipped by 1 base and J by 4 bases, with 10 bases between them. Germline lookup yields CDR1 SGHTA and CDR2 FQGNSA. The CDR3 loop reads CASSLGGESYGYTF. The CDR3 DNA follows: TGTGCCAGCAGCTTAGGAGGAGAGAGCTATGGCTACACCTTC. Full variable domain (missing parts from reference TRBV7-2 and TRBJ1-2): GAGVSQSPSNKVTEKGKDVELRCDPISGHTALYWYRQSLGQGLEFLIYFQGNSAPDKSGLPSDRFSAERTGGSVSTLTIQRTQQEDSAVYLCASSLGGESYGYTFGSGTRLTVV.

This clonotype counts as medium-sized (0.01 to 0.1%). This sequence joins TRBV28 and TRBJ2-7, with a possible D match to TRBD2 (5 bases). CDR1 is MDHEN, CDR2 SYDVKM, per germline. The ends were cut back, 5 bases at V and 6 bases at J, with 11 bases in the middle. This CDR3 is built from 12 residues. The CDR3 region has the DNA TGTGCCAGCAGTCCATTAAGCGGCGAGCAGTACTTC. Protein product: CASSPLSGEQYF.

The table lists this clonotype with a few counts. CDR3 DNA: TGTGCCAGCACACAGGATACTAACTATGGCTACACCTTC. This encodes CASTQDTNYGYTF. The chain is built from TRBV7-9 and TRBJ1-2, with TRBD1 as a possible D gene (5 bases). The CDR3 extends over 13 amino acids. The germline V gene encodes CDR1 SEHNR and CDR2 FQNEAQ (reference sequence). With 7 bases removed from V and 0 bases from J, the gap between germline ends came to 9 bases.

The chain joins TRBV4-2 to TRBJ1-2; D remains unclear. This CDR3 comprises 14 residues. The germline gives CDR1 LGHNA, CDR2 YNFKEQ. The V end was cut by 0 bases, the J end by 2 bases, with 7 bases between. CDR3 bases: TGTGCCAGCAGCCAAGATAGGCAGAACTATGGCTACACCTTC. This sequence encodes CASSQDRQNYGYTF.

The chain carries TRBV28 and TRBJ1-4; a weak D match, TRBD1 (5 bases). Germline-derived CDR1 and CDR2 are MDHEN and SYDVKM. The CDR3 runs 15 residues. The V end lost 6 bases, the J end lost 6 bases, and 17 bases lay between the germline ends. CDR3 sequence: CASSPITGAYEKLFF. In DNA, the CDR3 is TGTGCCAGCAGCCCCATCACCGGGGCCTATGAAAAACTGTTTTTT.

This clonotype was detected only a few times. The gene calls are TRBV20-1 and TRBJ1-5; the D gene is possibly TRBD1 (6 bases). Germline CDR1 is DFQATT and CDR2 is SNEGSKA (reference sequence). This CDR3 spans 15 amino acids. V lost 6 bases and J 5 bases, leaving 20 bases between the germline ends. Here the CDR3 reads CSANDHGQFDQPQHF. CDR3 bases: TGCAGTGCCAACGACCATGGACAGTTCGATCAGCCCCAGCATTTT.

The gene calls are TRBV12-3 or TRBV12-4 and TRBJ1-1; D is possibly TRBD1 (5 bases). This CDR3 contains 17 residues. The ends were cut back, 2 bases at V and 2 bases at J, with 18 bases in the middle. DNA for the CDR3: TGTGCCAGCAGTTTATGGACGGCGGCGGGGGGAAACACTGAAGCTTTCTTT. Protein sequence: CASSLWTAAGGNTEAFF.

This clonotype was seen only a few times. V gene TRBV11-3 combines with J gene TRBJ2-1, with a possible D match to TRBD2 (5 bases). CDR3 length equals 16 residues. V was clipped by 5 bases and J by 0 bases, with 14 bases between them. Germline V lookup: CDR1 SGHNT, CDR2 YENEEA. The CDR3 region is CASSHRSDSSYNEQFF. The CDR3, as DNA: TGTGCCAGCAGCCATCGTAGCGATAGCTCCTACAATGAGCAGTTCTTC.

V usage is TRBV27 and J usage is TRBJ2-2, with 10 bases identical to TRBD2. CDR3 length: 16 residues. Trimming took 7 bases from V and 1 from J; bases not matched to a gene: 6. CDR1 and CDR2 from the germline V gene are MNHEY and SMNVEV (reference sequence). The CDR3 region has the DNA TGTGCCAGCAAGCGAGCGGGAGGGATGAACACCGGGGAGCTGTTTTTT. Its protein is CASKRAGGMNTGELFF.

This clonotype was recorded at least ten times. The V call is TRBV29-1, the J call TRBJ1-1, with D possibly TRBD1 on 6 matching bases. The CDR3 covers 13 residues. Trimming stripped 6 bases from V and 3 bases from J, with 14 bases between. The V gene's germline CDR1 is SQVTM and CDR2 ANQGSEA. CDR3 nucleotide sequence: TGCAGCGTGGCCACAGGGAGGGACACTGAAGCTTTCTTT. Translation: CSVATGRDTEAFF.

The chain has TRBV10-3 and TRBJ1-1, with TRBD1 matching over 8 bases. The trim removed 6 bases at V and 5 bases at J, leaving 8 bases unmatched. CDR1 ENHRY and CDR2 SYGVKD come from the germline V gene. This CDR3 comprises 14 residues. This CDR3 reads CAIRQGDLLTEAFF. In DNA form, the CDR3 reads TGTGCCATCAGACAGGGGGATTTACTAACTGAAGCTTTCTTT.

The chain carries TRBV25-1 and TRBJ1-2, with D perhaps matching TRBD1 (5 bases). The V end lost 4 bases, the J end lost 8 bases, and 17 bases lay between the germline ends. The CDR3 has 14 amino acids. CDR1 is MGHDK, CDR2 SYGVNS, per germline. The CDR3 DNA reads TGTGCCAGCAGTGCAGCCGGGACTCTCTACGGCTACACCTTC. Translated: CASSAAGTLYGYTF.

The chain recombines TRBV5-1 with TRBJ2-7; D not resolved. Germline CDR1 and CDR2: SGHRS and YFSETQ. The CDR3 has 14 residues. The V end was cut by 2 bases, the J end by 3 bases, with 12 bases between. The CDR3 bases are TGCGCCAGCAGCTTTGGACGGGTCGACTACGAGCAGTACTTC. Translating it yields CASSFGRVDYEQYF.

This clonotype has just a few counts. V usage is TRBV10-3 and J usage is TRBJ2-7; D possibly matches TRBD1 or TRBD2 (6 bases each). From germline, CDR1 is ENHRY and CDR2 SYGVKD. The length of the CDR3 is 15 residues. Deletions cut 4 bases from V and 4 bases from J, with 17 bases between. The CDR3 protein is CAISGTAGTGYEQYF. The CDR3 DNA follows: TGTGCCATCAGTGGGACGGCGGGAACAGGGTACGAGCAGTACTTC.

This rearrangement joins TRBV6-1 to TRBJ2-1; TRBD2 is a possible D gene (5 bases). Germline CDR1 and CDR2: MNHNS and SASEGT. The CDR3 has 13 residues. Trimming removed 7 bases from V and 4 bases from J, with 11 bases in between. The CDR3 protein is CASTASQYNEQFF. In DNA, the CDR3 is TGTGCCAGCACGGCTAGCCAGTACAATGAGCAGTTCTTC.

V usage is TRBV7-2 and J usage is TRBJ2-7; TRBD1 or TRBD2 may be the D gene (5 bases each). V shed 6 bases and J shed 3 bases, with 12 bases lying between them. There are 13 residues in the CDR3. Germline CDR1 reads SGHTA; CDR2 reads FQGNSA. The CDR3 DNA reads TGTGCCAGCAGTCGGGGCAGAATCTACGAGCAGTACTTC. Protein: CASSRGRIYEQYF.

The rearrangement uses TRBV29-1 and TRBJ2-3, with a tentative D call TRBD2 (6 bases). The CDR3 loop spans 13 amino acids. With 8 bases removed from V and 1 base from J, the gap between germline ends came to 13 bases. Germline CDR1 is SQVTM and CDR2 is ANQGSEA. CDR3 protein: CSLGTPGTDTQYF. The CDR3 DNA reads TGCAGCCTCGGGACTCCCGGCACAGATACGCAGTATTTT.

There are a few counts of this clonotype. The gene calls are TRBV14 and TRBJ2-7, with TRBD2 identical over 11 bases. CDR1 SGHDN and CDR2 FVKESK come from the germline V gene. There are 15 residues in the CDR3. The V segment lost 4 bases and the J segment 0 bases; nucleotides outside the gene matches: 2. The CDR3 nucleotides are TGTGCCAGCAGCCGTAGCGGGAGGGCCTCCTACGAGCAGTACTTC. It codes for CASSRSGRASYEQYF.

The chain links TRBV20-1 to TRBJ2-1; D gene unclear. Germline CDR1 is DFQATT and CDR2 is SNEGSKA (reference sequence). This CDR3 region has 10 residues. V lost 3 bases to trimming and J lost 6 bases, with 3 bases between them. The CDR3 DNA reads TGCAGTGCTAGCAGCAATGAGCAGTTCTTC. Its protein is CSASSNEQFF.

In this sample, this clonotype turned up a few times. The chain uses TRBV12-3 or TRBV12-4 and TRBJ1-4; D not certain. The CDR3 extends over 14 amino acids. V was cut by 3 bases and J by 8 bases, with 13 bases left in between. CDR3 residues: CASSLSQMEEKLFF. CDR3 DNA sequence: TGTGCCAGCAGTTTGTCACAAATGGAGGAAAAACTGTTTTTT.

This clonotype was picked up a small number of times. The chain couples TRBV6-6 to TRBJ2-7; possible D gene TRBD1, 5 bases. CDR1 and CDR2 from the germline V gene are MNHNY and SVGAGI (reference sequence). The CDR3 consists of 13 residues. The germline V and J ends were trimmed by 7 bases and 0 bases, with 10 bases remaining between them. CDR3 loop: CASTSGASYEQYF. CDR3 bases: TGTGCCAGCACCAGTGGGGCCTCCTACGAGCAGTACTTC.